These T cell receptor beta chains were read from a single sample in a study of cytomegalovirus exposure and HLA in healthy donors. The assay was immunoSEQ multiplex PCR, and TCRdb's table has in-frame clones only and misses some. Listed are tens of thousands of clones; approximately 15% falls within the top ten. Sequenced sample: PBMCs. The receptor source for this set is a male donor in good health and CMV-seropositive. Each CDR3 is given with its conserved first and last residue. The D gene is left open where the match is weak.

cdr3_length,v_call,j_call,d_call,cdr3_nt,cdr3_aa
11,TRBV5-1,TRBJ1-1,NA,TGCGCCAGTAAGACAGAAGTTGAAGCTTTCTTT,CASKTEVEAFF
13,TRBV10-3,TRBJ2-7,NA,TGTGCCATCAATCAGGACAGCTCCTACGAGCAGTACTTC,CAINQDSSYEQYF
15,TRBV18,TRBJ1-5,TRBD1,TGTGCCAGCTCACCACCTGGGACAGGAGATCAGCCCCAGCATTTT,CASSPPGTGDQPQHF
16,TRBV30,TRBJ1-1,NA,TGTGCCTGGATCCCCACGGAGACGGCCAAGGGGAAACGAGCTTTCTTT,CAWIPTETAKGKRAFF
15,TRBV5-1,TRBJ2-7,NA,TGCGCCAGCAGCTTAACAGGATTGAGGTCCTACGAGCAGTACTTC,CASSLTGLRSYEQYF
15,TRBV4-1,TRBJ1-2,NA,TGCGCCAGCAGCCTCGGGGGGCCCCGGGCCTCTGGCTACACCTTC,CASSLGGPRASGYTF
14,TRBV5-1,TRBJ1-1,NA,TGCGCCAGCAGCCAGGGAGGGGAGAACACTGAAGCTTTCTTT,CASSQGGENTEAFF
19,TRBV4-2,TRBJ2-2,TRBD2,TGTGCCAGCAGCCAGGTTCGGACTAGCGGGAGGGTTGTCGCCGGGGAGCTGTTTTTT,CASSQVRTSGRVVAGELFF
16,TRBV9,TRBJ2-3,TRBD2,TGTGCCAGCAGCGTAGTCCCGGGAGGGCCCACAGATACGCAGTATTTT,CASSVVPGGPTDTQYF
15,TRBV30,TRBJ1-2,TRBD1,TGTGCCGGGGAACCAAAGACAGGGATCGTCTCTGGCTACACCTTC,CAGEPKTGIVSGYTF
12,TRBV19,TRBJ2-7,NA,TGTGCCAGTAGTACGACACTGGGCGAGCAGTACTTC,CASSTTLGEQYF
15,TRBV11-1,TRBJ2-1,TRBD2,TGTGCCAGCAGCTCTGGGACTAGCGGGACCAATGAGCAGTTCTTC,CASSSGTSGTNEQFF
15,TRBV6-5,TRBJ2-7,NA,TGTGCCAGCAGAATTAGCTCCTCACCTTCCTACGAGCAGTACTTC,CASRISSSPSYEQYF
13,TRBV7-3,TRBJ1-1,NA,TGTGCCAGCAGCTTGTTACAGGCAACTGAAGCTTTCTTT,CASSLLQATEAFF
12,TRBV6-1,TRBJ2-7,NA,TGTGCCAGCGGGGACTTAACCTACGAGCAGTACTTC,CASGDLTYEQYF
12,TRBV29-1,TRBJ1-4,NA,TGCAGCGTTGGGGGGCAGAATGAAAAACTGTTTTTT,CSVGGQNEKLFF
13,TRBV5-1,TRBJ2-3,NA,TGCGCCAGCAGCTTGGTTACAGGAGATACGCAGTATTTT,CASSLVTGDTQYF
16,TRBV5-5,TRBJ2-7,NA,TGTGCCAGCAGCTCCCAACCTGGCAGGGGAGTCTACGAGCAGTACTTC,CASSSQPGRGVYEQYF
15,TRBV28,TRBJ2-3,TRBD1,TGTGCCAGCAGCCGAGGGACAGGGGTCACAGATACGCAGTATTTT,CASSRGTGVTDTQYF
17,TRBV9,TRBJ1-1,NA,TGTGCCAGCAGCGTAGCCCCGGAGCAGCAAGAGAACACTGAAGCTTTCTTT,CASSVAPEQQENTEAFF
14,TRBV5-4,TRBJ2-1,TRBD1,TGTGCCAGCAGCTTGGATCGGACAGGCAATGAGCAGTTCTTC,CASSLDRTGNEQFF
14,TRBV11-2,TRBJ2-7,NA,TGTGCCAGCAGAGCCGAACTTTTGAGCTACGAGCAGTACTTC,CASRAELLSYEQYF